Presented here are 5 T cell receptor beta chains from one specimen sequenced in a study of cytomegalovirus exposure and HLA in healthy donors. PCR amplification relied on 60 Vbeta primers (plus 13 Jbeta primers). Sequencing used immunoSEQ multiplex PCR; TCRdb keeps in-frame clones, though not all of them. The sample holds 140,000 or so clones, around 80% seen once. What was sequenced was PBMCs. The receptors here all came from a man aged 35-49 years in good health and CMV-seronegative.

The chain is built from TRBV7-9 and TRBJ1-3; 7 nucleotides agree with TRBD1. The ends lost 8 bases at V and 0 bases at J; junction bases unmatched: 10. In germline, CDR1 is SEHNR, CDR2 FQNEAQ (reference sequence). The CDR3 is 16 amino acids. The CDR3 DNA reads TGTGCCAGCGGAAAGGGACAGCCGATCTCTGGAAACACCATATATTTT. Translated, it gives CASGKGQPISGNTIYF.

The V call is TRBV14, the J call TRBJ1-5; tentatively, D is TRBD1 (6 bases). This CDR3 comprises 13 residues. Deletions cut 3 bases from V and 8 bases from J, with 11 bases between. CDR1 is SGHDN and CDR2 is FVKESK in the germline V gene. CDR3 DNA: TGTGCCAGCAGCCAGGGGGCGTTTAAGCCCCAGCATTTT. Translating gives CASSQGAFKPQHF.

CDR3 residues: CASSIFRGNTEAFF. In nucleotides, the CDR3 is TGTGCCAGTAGTATATTCAGGGGCAACACTGAAGCTTTCTTT. V and J are TRBV19 and TRBJ1-1; possible D gene TRBD1, 6 bases. CDR1 is LNHDA and CDR2 is SQIVND in the germline V gene (reference sequence). The CDR3 spans 14 residues. Trimming took off 2 bases at V and 2 bases at J, with 9 bases between the two ends.

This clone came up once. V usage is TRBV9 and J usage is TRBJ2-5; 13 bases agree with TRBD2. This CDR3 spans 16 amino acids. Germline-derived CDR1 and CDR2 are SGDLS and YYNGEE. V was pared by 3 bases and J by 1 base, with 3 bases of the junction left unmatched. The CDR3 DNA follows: TGTGCCAGCAGCGCCGGGACTAGCGGGGTCCAAGAGACCCAGTACTTC. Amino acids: CASSAGTSGVQETQYF.

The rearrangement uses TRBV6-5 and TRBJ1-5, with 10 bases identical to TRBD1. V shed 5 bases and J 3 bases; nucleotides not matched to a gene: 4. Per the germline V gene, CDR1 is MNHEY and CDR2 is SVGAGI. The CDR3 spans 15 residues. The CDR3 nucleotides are TGTGCCAGCAGTGGGGACAGGGGTAACAATCAGCCCCAGCATTTT. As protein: CASSGDRGNNQPQHF.